Below, one T cell receptor (beta chain) is given with its context. Its antigen is not identified. This sample was included in a study of graft-versus-host responses after intestinal transplantation. Study-wide background: Multivisceral, liver-intestinal, or isolated intestinal transplants were given to recipients. Among the recipients, all got anti-thymocyte globulin induction and then tacrolimus and steroids for about 3 years. Study results and caveats: With peak circulating GvH clone levels came an association with early post-transplant HvG declines. Recipient marrow showed GvH clones, some seen first in ileum or blood.

Sequenced by immunoSEQ multiplex PCR; TCRdb stores in-frame clones only, minus some. The sample includes about 70,000 clones, about 90% of them seen just once. The sample was unstimulated CD8+ T cells sorted from spleen or lymph node cells, taken before intestinal transplant. The TCR originated in a human donor who received an intestinal transplant.

The CDR3 spells CASSPPGTGTYEQYF. The CDR3 DNA follows: TGTGCCAGCAGTCCCCCCGGGACAGGGACCTACGAGCAGTACTTC. The chain couples TRBV27 to TRBJ2-7; 9 bases are a match to TRBD1. V dropped 5 bases and J dropped 2; count of bases not matched to a gene: 7. This CDR3 spans 15 amino acids. The V gene's germline CDR1 is MNHEY and CDR2 SMNVEV (reference sequence).